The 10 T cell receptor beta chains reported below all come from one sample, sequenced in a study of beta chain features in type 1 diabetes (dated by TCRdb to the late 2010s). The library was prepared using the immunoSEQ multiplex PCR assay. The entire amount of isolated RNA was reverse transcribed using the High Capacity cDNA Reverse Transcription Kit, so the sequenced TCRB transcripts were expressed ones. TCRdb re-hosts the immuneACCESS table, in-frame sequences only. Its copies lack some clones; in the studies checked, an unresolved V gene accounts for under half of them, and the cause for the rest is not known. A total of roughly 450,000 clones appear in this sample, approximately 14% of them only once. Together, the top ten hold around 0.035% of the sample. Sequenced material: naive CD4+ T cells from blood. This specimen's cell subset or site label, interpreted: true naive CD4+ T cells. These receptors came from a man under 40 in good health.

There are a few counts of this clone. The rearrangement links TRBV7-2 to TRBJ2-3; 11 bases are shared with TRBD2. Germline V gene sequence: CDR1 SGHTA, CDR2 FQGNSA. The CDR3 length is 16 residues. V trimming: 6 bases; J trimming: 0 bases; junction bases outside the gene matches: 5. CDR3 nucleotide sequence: TGTGCCAGCAGGAAGCGACTAGCGGGGAGCACAGATACGCAGTATTTT. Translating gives CASRKRLAGSTDTQYF.

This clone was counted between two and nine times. The CDR3 reads CASSQVMGYEQFF. In nucleotides, the CDR3 is TGCGCCAGCAGCCAAGTTATGGGTTATGAGCAGTTCTTC. The chain carries TRBV4-3 and TRBJ2-1; no reliable D call. The V gene lost 1 base and the J gene lost 8 bases, with 9 bases spanning the gap. This CDR3 has 13 residues. Germline V CDR1 and CDR2: LGHNA, YSLEER.

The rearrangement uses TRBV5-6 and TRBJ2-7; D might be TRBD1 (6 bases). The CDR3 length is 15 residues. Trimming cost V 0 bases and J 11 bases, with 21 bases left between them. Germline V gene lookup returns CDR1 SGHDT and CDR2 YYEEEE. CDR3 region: CASSLAQGHIVREYV. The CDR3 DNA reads TGTGCCAGCAGCTTGGCCCAGGGACACATCGTACGGGAGTACGTC.

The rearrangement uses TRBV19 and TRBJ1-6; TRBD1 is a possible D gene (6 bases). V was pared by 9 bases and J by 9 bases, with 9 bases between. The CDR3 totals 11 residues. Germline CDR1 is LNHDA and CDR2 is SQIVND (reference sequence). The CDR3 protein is CASQGGSPLHF. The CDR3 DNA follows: TGTGCCAGCCAAGGGGGTTCACCCCTCCACTTT.

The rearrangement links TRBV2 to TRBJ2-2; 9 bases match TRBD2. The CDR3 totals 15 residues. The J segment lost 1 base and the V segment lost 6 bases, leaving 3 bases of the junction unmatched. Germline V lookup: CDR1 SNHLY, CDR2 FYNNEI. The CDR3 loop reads CASRASGVNTGELFF. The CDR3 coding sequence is TGTGCCAGCAGAGCTAGCGGGGTGAACACCGGGGAGCTGTTTTTT.

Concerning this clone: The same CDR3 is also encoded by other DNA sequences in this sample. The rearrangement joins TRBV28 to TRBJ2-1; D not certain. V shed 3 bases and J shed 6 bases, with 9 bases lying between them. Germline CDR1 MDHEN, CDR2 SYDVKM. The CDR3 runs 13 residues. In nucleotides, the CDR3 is TGTGCCAGCAGTTTGCGCAGCCCCAATGAGCAGTTCTTC. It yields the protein CASSLRSPNEQFF.

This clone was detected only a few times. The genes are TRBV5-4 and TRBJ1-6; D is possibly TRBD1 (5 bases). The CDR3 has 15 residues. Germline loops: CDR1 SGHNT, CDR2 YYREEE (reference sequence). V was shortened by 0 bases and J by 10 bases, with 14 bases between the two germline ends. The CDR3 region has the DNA TGTGCCAGCAGCTTGGAGGGACCGGGGGGGTCACCCCTCCACTTT. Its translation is CASSLEGPGGSPLHF.

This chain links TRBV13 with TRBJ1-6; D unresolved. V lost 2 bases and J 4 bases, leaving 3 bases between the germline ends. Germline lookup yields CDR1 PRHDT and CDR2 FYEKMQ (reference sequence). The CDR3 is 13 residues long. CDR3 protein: CASSLQYNSPLHF. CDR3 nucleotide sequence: TGTGCCAGCAGCTTACAGTATAATTCACCCCTCCACTTT.

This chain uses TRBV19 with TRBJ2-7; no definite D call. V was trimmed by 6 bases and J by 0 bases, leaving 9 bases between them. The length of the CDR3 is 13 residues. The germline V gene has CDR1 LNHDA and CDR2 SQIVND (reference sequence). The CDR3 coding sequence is TGTGCCAGTAGCGGTGGAAACTCCTACGAGCAGTACGTC. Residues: CASSGGNSYEQYV.

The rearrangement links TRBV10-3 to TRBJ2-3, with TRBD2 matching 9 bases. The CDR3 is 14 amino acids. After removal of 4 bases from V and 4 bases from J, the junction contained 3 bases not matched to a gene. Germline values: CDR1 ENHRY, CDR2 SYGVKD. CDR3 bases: TGTGCCATCAGTGGGATAGCGGGAGCAGATACGCAGTATTTT. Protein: CAISGIAGADTQYF.